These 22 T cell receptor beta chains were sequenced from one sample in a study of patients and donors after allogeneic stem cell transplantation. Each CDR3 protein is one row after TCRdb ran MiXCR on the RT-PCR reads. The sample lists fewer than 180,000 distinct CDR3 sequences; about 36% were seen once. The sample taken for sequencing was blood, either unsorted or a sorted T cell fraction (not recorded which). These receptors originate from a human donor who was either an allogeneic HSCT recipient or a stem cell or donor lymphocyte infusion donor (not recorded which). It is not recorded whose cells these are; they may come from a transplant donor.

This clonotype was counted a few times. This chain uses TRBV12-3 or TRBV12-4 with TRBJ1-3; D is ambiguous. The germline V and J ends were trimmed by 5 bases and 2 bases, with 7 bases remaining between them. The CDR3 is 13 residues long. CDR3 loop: CASSPGPGNTIYF. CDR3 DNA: TGTGCCAGCAGTCCAGGCCCTGGAAACACCATATATTTT.

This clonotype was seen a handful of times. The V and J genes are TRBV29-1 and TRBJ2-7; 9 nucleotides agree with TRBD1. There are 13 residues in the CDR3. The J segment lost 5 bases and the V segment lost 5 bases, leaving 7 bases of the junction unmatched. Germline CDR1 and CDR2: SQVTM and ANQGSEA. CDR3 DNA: TGCAGCGTTCAGGGACAGGGTACCCACGAGCAGTACTTC. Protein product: CSVQGQGTHEQYF.

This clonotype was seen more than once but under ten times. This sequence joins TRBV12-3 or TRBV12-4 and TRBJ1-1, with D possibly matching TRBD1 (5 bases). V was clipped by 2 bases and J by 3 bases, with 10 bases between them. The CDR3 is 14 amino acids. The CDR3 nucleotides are TGTGCCAGCAGTTTAAGCAGGGCTGACACTGAAGCTTTCTTT. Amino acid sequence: CASSLSRADTEAFF.

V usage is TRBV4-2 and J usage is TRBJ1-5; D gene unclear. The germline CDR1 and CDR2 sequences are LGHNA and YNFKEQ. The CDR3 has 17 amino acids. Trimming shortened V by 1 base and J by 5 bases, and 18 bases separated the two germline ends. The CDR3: CASSQVIKGSRDQPQHF. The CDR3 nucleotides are TGTGCCAGCAGCCAAGTTATTAAGGGTAGTAGGGATCAGCCCCAGCATTTT.

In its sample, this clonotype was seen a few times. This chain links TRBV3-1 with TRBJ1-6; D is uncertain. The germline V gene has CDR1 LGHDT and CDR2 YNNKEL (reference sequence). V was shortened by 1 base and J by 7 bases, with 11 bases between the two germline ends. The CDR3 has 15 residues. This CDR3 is CASSQVVTENSPLHF. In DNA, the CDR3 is TGTGCCAGCAGCCAAGTTGTGACGGAAAATTCACCCCTCCACTTT.

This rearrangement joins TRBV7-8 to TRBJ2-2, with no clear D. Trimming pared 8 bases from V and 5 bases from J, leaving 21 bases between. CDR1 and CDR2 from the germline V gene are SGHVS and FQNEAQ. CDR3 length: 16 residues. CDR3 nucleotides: TGTGCCAGCTCCCTGCAGAGAATCGTGACAACCGGGGAGCTGTTTTTT. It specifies CASSLQRIVTTGELFF.

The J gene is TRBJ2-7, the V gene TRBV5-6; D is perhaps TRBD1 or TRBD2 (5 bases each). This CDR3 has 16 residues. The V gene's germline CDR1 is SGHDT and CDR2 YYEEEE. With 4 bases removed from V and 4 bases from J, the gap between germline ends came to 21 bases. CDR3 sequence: CASSPLGPPPLYEQYV. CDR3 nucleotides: TGTGCCAGCAGCCCGTTGGGACCGCCCCCACTGTACGAGCAGTACGTC.

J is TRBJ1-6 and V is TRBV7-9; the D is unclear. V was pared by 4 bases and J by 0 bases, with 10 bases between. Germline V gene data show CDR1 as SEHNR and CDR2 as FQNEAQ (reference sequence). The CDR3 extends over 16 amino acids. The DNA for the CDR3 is TGTGCCAGCAGCTCATCAGGTAGCTCCTATAATTCACCCCTCCACTTT. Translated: CASSSSGSSYNSPLHF.

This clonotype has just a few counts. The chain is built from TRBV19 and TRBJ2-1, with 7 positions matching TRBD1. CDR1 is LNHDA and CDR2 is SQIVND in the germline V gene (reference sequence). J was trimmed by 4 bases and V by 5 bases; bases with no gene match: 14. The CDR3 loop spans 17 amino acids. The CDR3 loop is CASSPPEWDSYYNEQFF. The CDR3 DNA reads TGTGCCAGTAGTCCACCAGAATGGGACAGCTATTACAATGAGCAGTTCTTC.

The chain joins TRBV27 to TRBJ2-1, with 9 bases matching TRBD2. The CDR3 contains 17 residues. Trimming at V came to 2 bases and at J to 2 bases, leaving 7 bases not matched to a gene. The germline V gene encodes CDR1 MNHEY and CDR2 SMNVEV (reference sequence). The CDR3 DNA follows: TGTGCCAGCAGTTTAGGTGGCGGGGGGGCTCCCTACAATGAGCAGTTCTTC. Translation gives CASSLGGGGAPYNEQFF.

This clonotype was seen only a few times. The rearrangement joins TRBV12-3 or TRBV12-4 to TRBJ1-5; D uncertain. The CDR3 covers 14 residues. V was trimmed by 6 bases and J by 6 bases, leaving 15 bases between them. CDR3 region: CASSQAGPPQPQHF. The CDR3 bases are TGTGCCAGCAGCCAGGCAGGCCCTCCTCAGCCCCAGCATTTT.

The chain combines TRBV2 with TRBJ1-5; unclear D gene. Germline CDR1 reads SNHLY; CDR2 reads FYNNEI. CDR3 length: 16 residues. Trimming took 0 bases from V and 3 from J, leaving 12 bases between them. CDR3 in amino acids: CASSEAGGFLNQPQHF. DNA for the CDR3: TGTGCCAGCAGTGAAGCGGGCGGTTTCCTCAATCAGCCCCAGCATTTT.

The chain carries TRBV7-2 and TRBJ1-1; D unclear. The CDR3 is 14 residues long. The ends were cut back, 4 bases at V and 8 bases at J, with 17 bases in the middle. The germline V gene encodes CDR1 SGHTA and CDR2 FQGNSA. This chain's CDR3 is CASSYRPSGSEAFF. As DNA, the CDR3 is TGTGCCAGCAGCTATAGACCGTCGGGGAGCGAAGCTTTCTTT.

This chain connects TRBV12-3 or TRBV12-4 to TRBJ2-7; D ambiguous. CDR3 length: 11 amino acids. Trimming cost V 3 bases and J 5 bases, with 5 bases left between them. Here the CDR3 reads CASSFSHEQYF. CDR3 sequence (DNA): TGTGCCAGCAGTTTTAGCCACGAGCAGTACTTC.

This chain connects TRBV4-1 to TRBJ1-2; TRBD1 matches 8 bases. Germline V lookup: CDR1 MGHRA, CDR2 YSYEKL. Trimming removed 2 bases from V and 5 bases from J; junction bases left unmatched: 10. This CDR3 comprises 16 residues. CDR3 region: CASSQLFSTGEYGYTF. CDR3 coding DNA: TGCGCCAGCAGCCAACTCTTCTCGACAGGGGAGTATGGCTACACCTTC.

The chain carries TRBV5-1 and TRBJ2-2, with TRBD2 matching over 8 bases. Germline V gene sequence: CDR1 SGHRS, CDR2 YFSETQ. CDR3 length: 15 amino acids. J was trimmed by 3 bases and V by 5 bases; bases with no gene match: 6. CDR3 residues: CASSRSGGDTGELFF. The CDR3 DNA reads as TGCGCCAGCAGTCGCAGCGGGGGCGACACCGGGGAGCTGTTTTTT.

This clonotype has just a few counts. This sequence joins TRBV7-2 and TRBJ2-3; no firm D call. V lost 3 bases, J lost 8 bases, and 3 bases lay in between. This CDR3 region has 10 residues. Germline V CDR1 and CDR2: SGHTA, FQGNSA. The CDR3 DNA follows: TGTGCCAGCAGCTTTTGTACGCAGTATTTT. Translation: CASSFCTQYF.

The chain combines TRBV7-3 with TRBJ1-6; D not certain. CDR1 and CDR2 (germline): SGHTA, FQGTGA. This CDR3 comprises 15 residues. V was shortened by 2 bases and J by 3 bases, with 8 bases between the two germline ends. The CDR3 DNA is TGTGCCAGCAGCTTAGACGCAGTCTATAATTCACCCCTCCACTTT. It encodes CASSLDAVYNSPLHF.

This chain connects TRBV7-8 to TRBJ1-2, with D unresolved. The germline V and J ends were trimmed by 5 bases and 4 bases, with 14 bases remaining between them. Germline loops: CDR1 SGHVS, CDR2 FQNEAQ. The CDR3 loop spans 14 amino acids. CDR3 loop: CASSQRTQSYGYTF. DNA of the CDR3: TGTGCCAGCAGCCAGAGGACCCAAAGCTATGGCTACACCTTC.

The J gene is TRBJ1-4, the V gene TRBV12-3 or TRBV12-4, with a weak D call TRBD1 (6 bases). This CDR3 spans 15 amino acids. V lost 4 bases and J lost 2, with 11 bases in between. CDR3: CASSSQGGTNEKLFF. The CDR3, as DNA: TGTGCCAGCAGTTCCCAAGGGGGTACTAATGAAAAACTGTTTTTT.

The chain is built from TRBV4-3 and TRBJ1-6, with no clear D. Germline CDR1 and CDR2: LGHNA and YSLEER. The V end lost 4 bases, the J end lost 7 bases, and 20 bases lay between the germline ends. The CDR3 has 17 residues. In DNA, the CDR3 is TGCGCCAGCAGCCCAGTAGTGATGGGCAGTCCCAATTCACCCCTCCACTTT. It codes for CASSPVVMGSPNSPLHF.

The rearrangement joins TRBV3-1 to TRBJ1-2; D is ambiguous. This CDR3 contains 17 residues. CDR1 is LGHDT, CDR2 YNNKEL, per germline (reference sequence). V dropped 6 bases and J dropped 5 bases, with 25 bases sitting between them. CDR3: CASRLKGPHLLRYGYTF. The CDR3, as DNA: TGTGCCAGCAGGCTCAAAGGACCACACCTATTACGGTATGGCTACACCTTC. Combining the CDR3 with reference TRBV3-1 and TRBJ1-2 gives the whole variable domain DTAVSQTPKYLVTQMGNDKSIKCEQNLGHDTMYWYKQDSKKFLKIMFSYNNKELIINETVPNRFSPKSPDKAHLNLHINSLELGDSAVYFCASRLKGPHLLRYGYTFGSGTRLTVV.